A selection of T cell receptor beta chains follows, all from one sample in a study of immune cell composition in non-small cell lung cancer. The assay was immunoSEQ multiplex PCR, and TCRdb's table has in-frame clones only and misses some. The sample lists about 1,500 clones, 77% occurring once. The sequenced sample consisted of lung tumor tissue. These receptors all come from a human donor with non-small cell lung cancer. Each CDR3 is given with its conserved first and last residue. The D gene is left open where the match is weak. Clone sizes are given selectively: once, few, many, or a class where the clone is expanded.

TRBV6-1	.	15	TRBD1	TRBJ1-2	TGTGCCAGCAGTGAGGCGGAGGGACAGGCATGGGGCTACACCTTC	CASSEAEGQAWGYTF
TRBV4-2	.	22	TRBD2	TRBJ2-3	TGTGCCAGCAGCCAAGTCTCTTACTGGCGGACTAGCGGGGGGGCCGACCCAGATACGCAGTATTTT	CASSQVSYWRTSGGADPDTQYF
TRBV10-3	.	16	.	TRBJ2-1	TGTGCCATCAGCGAGGGGGTAGGACAGCCCAACAATGAGCAGTTCTTC	CAISEGVGQPNNEQFF
TRBV28	.	21	TRBD1	TRBJ1-5	TGTGCCAGCAGTTACGCCGGGACAGGAGTTAGCCTGACCTATAGCAATCAGCCCCAGCATTTT	CASSYAGTGVSLTYSNQPQHF
TRBV9	large	14	.	TRBJ1-2	TGTGCCAGCAGCGCCTCCGGGGAGGGCTATGGCTACACCTTC	CASSASGEGYGYTF
TRBV19	.	15	.	TRBJ1-2	TGTGCCAGTAGTATCGAAGGAGGGAGGGGCTATGGCTACACCTTC	CASSIEGGRGYGYTF
TRBV27	.	11	.	TRBJ1-1	TGTGCCAGCAGATTAGGACAGGAAGCTTTCTTT	CASRLGQEAFF
TRBV5-1	.	13	.	TRBJ2-7	TGCGCCAGCCACGACAGGCCCTCCTACGAGCAGTACTTC	CASHDRPSYEQYF
TRBV25-1	.	15	TRBD1	TRBJ2-3	TGTGCCAGCAGTGAATTTGTCAGGGGGCAAGATACGCAGTATTTT	CASSEFVRGQDTQYF
TRBV11-2	.	14	.	TRBJ2-7	TGTGCCAGCAGCTTAGGTTCCTACCGAAACGAGCAGTACTTC	CASSLGSYRNEQYF
TRBV5-8	.	15	TRBD1	TRBJ1-5	TGTGCCAGCAGCTTGGAGGACAGGGGCAATCAGCCCCAGCATTTT	CASSLEDRGNQPQHF
TRBV6-1	few	14	.	TRBJ1-5	TGTGCCAGCGCAATAAGCCAGGGTAACCAGCCCCAGCATTTT	CASAISQGNQPQHF
TRBV7-2	few	14	.	TRBJ2-1	TGTGCCAGCAGCCGCCTCCTGGTCGGCAATGAGCAGTTCTTC	CASSRLLVGNEQFF
TRBV27	.	18	TRBD2	TRBJ2-5	TGTGCCAGCAGTACCCGGATAGTCGGGGGGGGGCTTGGAGAGACCCAGTACTTC	CASSTRIVGGGLGETQYF
TRBV10-2	.	15	.	TRBJ2-3	TGCGCCAGCAGTGAGCAGACAGACCGCACAGATACGCAGTATTTT	CASSEQTDRTDTQYF
TRBV5-6	.	15	.	TRBJ1-6	TGTGCCAGCAGCTTCGGGTCCTTAAATAATTCACCCCTCCACTTT	CASSFGSLNNSPLHF
TRBV5-1	once	13	.	TRBJ1-1	TGCGCCAGCAGCTTCGCCGGGAGCACTGAAGCTTTCTTT	CASSFAGSTEAFF
TRBV7-7	.	14	.	TRBJ2-1	TGTGCTAGCAGCTTAAGCGCCACCACGGATGAGCAGTTCTTC	CASSLSATTDEQFF
TRBV7-2	.	15	TRBD1	TRBJ2-7	TGTGCCAGCAGCTATACAGGGGAATCATACTACGAGCAGTACTTC	CASSYTGESYYEQYF
TRBV19	once	16	.	TRBJ2-1	TGTGCCAGTAGTATAGAAGGGGGAGTAACCTACAATGAGCAGTTCTTC	CASSIEGGVTYNEQFF
TRBV7-3	.	12	.	TRBJ2-1	TGTGCCAGCAGCCTACCTTTTGGTGAGCAGTTCTTC	CASSLPFGEQFF
TRBV19	.	16	.	TRBJ1-3	TGTGCCAGTACCCCACCGGGGAGTCTCTCTGGAAACACCATATATTTT	CASTPPGSLSGNTIYF
TRBV6-5	.	14	TRBD2	TRBJ2-7	TGTGCCAGCAGAGGACTAGCGGGAGTCCACGAGCAGTACTTC	CASRGLAGVHEQYF
TRBV6-7	.	19	TRBD1	TRBJ1-1	TGTGCCAGCAGTTACCTGAAAGAAACAGGGGAAAGGATGAACACTGAAGCTTTCTTT	CASSYLKETGERMNTEAFF
TRBV19	large	17	.	TRBJ1-4	TGTGCCAGTAGTAGTATTTTTGGCGACAGAGATAATGAAAAACTGTTTTTT	CASSSIFGDRDNEKLFF
TRBV5-6	.	14	.	TRBJ1-4	TGTGCCAGCAGCTTGGGGGGCAGGTACGAAAAACTGTTTTTT	CASSLGGRYEKLFF
TRBV10-3	.	12	.	TRBJ2-3	TGTGCCATCGGCACCAGCACAGATACGCAGTATTTT	CAIGTSTDTQYF
TRBV7-8	few	14	.	TRBJ2-7	TGTGCCAGCAGCCTGACTAGGGTTTCCCTCGAGCAGTACTTC	CASSLTRVSLEQYF
TRBV11-3	.	16	.	TRBJ2-7	TGTGCCAGCAGCTTGGACTCCCAGGGGATTTCCTACGAGCAGTACTTC	CASSLDSQGISYEQYF
TRBV5-6	.	16	TRBD2	TRBJ2-3	TGTGCCAGCAGCTGGGAGGGCAGGACGAGAACAGATACGCAGTATTTT	CASSWEGRTRTDTQYF
TRBV4-1	.	17	TRBD1	TRBJ2-3	TGCGCCAGCAGCCAGGGACAGGGGCAGGTGAGCACAGATACGCAGTATTTT	CASSQGQGQVSTDTQYF
TRBV19	.	16	.	TRBJ1-5	TGTGCCAGTAGTATTCGGACAGAGCCAAGCAATCAGCCCCAGCATTTT	CASSIRTEPSNQPQHF
TRBV7-2	.	16	TRBD1	TRBJ1-5	TGTGCCAGCAGCCCGCTGGGGGGACAGGGACAACAGCCCCAGCATTTT	CASSPLGGQGQQPQHF
TRBV14	.	15	.	TRBJ2-7	TGTGCCAGCAGCCGCACAGGGGAGGCGGTTTACGAGCAGTACTTC	CASSRTGEAVYEQYF
TRBV4-1	few	15	TRBD2	TRBJ2-3	TGCGCCAGCAGCCCGACTAGCGGGGGGATAGATACGCAGTATTTT	CASSPTSGGIDTQYF
TRBV7-7	once	14	.	TRBJ2-5	TGTGCTAGCAGCTTAGGGTTGGTGGCAGAGACCCAGTACTTC	CASSLGLVAETQYF
TRBV10-3	.	16	TRBD1	TRBJ1-3	TGTGCCATCAGTGAGTCGGGGACAGGCTCTGGAAACACCATATATTTT	CAISESGTGSGNTIYF
TRBV27	.	15	.	TRBJ2-3	TGTGCCAGCAGCCCCCAGGCAGGGGGCGGGGGTACGCAGTATTTT	CASSPQAGGGGTQYF
TRBV19	.	16	.	TRBJ2-2	TGTGCCACGGCAAGGCCAGGGGTCTCGAACACCGGGGAGCTGTTTTTT	CATARPGVSNTGELFF
TRBV7-2	.	14	.	TRBJ2-7	TGTGCCAGCAATCCCGATAGTCACCTACGAGGGCAGTACTTC	CASNPDSHLRGQYF
TRBV5-4	.	16	TRBD2	TRBJ2-3	TGTGCCAGCAGCTTGGGTCTAGCGGGACCCACAGATACGCAGTATTTT	CASSLGLAGPTDTQYF
TRBV19	.	14	.	TRBJ1-1	TGTGCCAGTAGTATCGGAACAGGGCTCACTGAAGCTTTCTTT	CASSIGTGLTEAFF
TRBV5-1	.	14	.	TRBJ1-1	TGCGCCAGCAGCCCGGGGTGGGCTGACACTGAAGCTTTCTTT	CASSPGWADTEAFF
TRBV5-4	.	10	.	TRBJ2-3	TGTGCCTGGAGGGGAGATACGCAGTATTTT	CAWRGDTQYF
TRBV19	.	16	.	TRBJ1-5	TGTGCCAGTAGTATCCCCACCGATGGCGGTGGAAGGCCCCAGCATTTT	CASSIPTDGGGRPQHF
TRBV6-5	few	15	TRBD2	TRBJ2-3	TGTGCCAGCAGTACCAGCGGGAGCCTGGGAGATACGCAGTATTTT	CASSTSGSLGDTQYF